This entry describes one T cell receptor beta chain. TCRdb's copy holds only in-frame clones and misses some; the assay was immunoSEQ multiplex PCR. The sample includes a few hundred thousand clones, over 75% of them seen just once. This specimen comes from a study of blood T cell repertoires in COVID-19. V lost 3 bases to trimming and J lost 1 base; unmatched junction nucleotides: 15. CDR1 is MNHNS, CDR2 SASEGT, per germline. This CDR3 contains 20 residues. The chain recombines TRBV6-1 with TRBJ2-1; 10 bases agree with TRBD2. This clonotype was obtained from a woman aged 55-75 years who had recovered from COVID-19. Sequenced: PBMCs or T cells enriched from blood (not recorded which). CDR3 protein: CASSDQASGRKWWSYNEQFF. The CDR3 DNA sequence: TGTGCCAGCAGTGATCAGGCTAGCGGGAGAAAATGGTGGTCCTACAATGAGCAGTTCTTC.